The 25 T cell receptor beta chains below were found in one sample sequenced in a study of CD8+ T cells in alopecia areata. Treatment noted: oral pan-JAK inhibitor, 5-10 mg twice daily. RNA extraction and reverse transcription yielded cDNA as sequencing template. Sequencing used immunoSEQ multiplex PCR; TCRdb keeps in-frame clones, though not all of them. Here the sample spans approximately 200,000 clones, 60% being singletons. Sequenced here: CD4+ T cells sorted from blood, sampled at week 4, from a patient treated with tofacitinib. The receptors were sampled from a human donor with alopecia areata.

This clone occurred a few times. The chain joins TRBV5-1 to TRBJ2-6; a weak D match, TRBD1 (6 bases). V gave up 0 bases and J gave up 0 bases, with 13 bases separating them. Germline values: CDR1 SGHRS, CDR2 YFSETQ. There are 18 residues in the CDR3. CDR3 sequence reads: CASSLVGQLSSGANVLTF. DNA for the CDR3: TGCGCCAGCAGCTTGGTCGGACAGCTTAGCTCTGGGGCCAACGTCCTGACTTTC.

The genes are TRBV30 and TRBJ1-5; D gene unclear. This CDR3 spans 12 amino acids. Germline assignment: CDR1 GTSNPN and CDR2 SVGIG (reference sequence). Trimming pared 1 base from V and 3 bases from J, leaving 4 bases between. CDR3 DNA: TGTGCCTGGAGTGGATCCAATCAGCCCCAGCATTTT. Translation gives CAWSGSNQPQHF. The complete variable domain, with remaining parts taken from reference TRBV30 and TRBJ1-5, reads SQTIHQWPATLVQPVGSPLSLECTVEGTSNPNLYWYRQAAGRGLQLLFYSVGIGQISSEVPQNLSASRPQDRQFILSSKKLLLSDSGFYLCAWSGSNQPQHFGDGTRLSIL.

The chain carries TRBV29-1 and TRBJ2-5, with 13 bases identical to TRBD2. Germline loops: CDR1 SQVTM, CDR2 ANQGSEA. J lost 6 bases, V lost 8 bases, and 9 bases had no gene match. This CDR3 has 14 residues. CDR3 amino acids: CSFTLAGGLKTQYF. The DNA of the CDR3 is TGCAGCTTTACACTAGCGGGGGGGCTCAAGACCCAGTACTTC.

This rearrangement joins TRBV6-4 to TRBJ1-6; tentative D call: TRBD1 (6 bases). CDR1 MRHNA and CDR2 SNTAGT come from the germline V gene. CDR3 size: 14 residues. Trimming pared 0 bases from V and 9 bases from J, leaving 9 bases between. Here the CDR3 DNA reads TGTGCCAGCAGTGACTCGAGAGGGGGTTCACCCCTCCACTTT. Protein product: CASSDSRGGSPLHF.

This clone was seen just once. The chain couples TRBV7-2 to TRBJ2-3; possible D gene TRBD1, 6 bases. V was shortened by 5 bases and J by 0 bases, with 21 bases between the two germline ends. CDR1 is SGHTA, CDR2 FQGNSA, per germline. This CDR3 has 18 amino acids. CDR3 amino acids: CASSPSNTGHPSTDTQYF. DNA of the CDR3: TGTGCCAGCAGCCCCTCCAACACGGGACACCCTAGCACAGATACGCAGTATTTT.

This clone was seen a few times. J is TRBJ2-3 and V is TRBV14; TRBD2 aligns across 9 bases. Germline CDR1 SGHDN, CDR2 FVKESK. V shed 1 base, J shed 4 bases, and the junction held 0 bases outside the gene matches. The CDR3 sequence is 14 residues long. The CDR3 DNA reads TGTGCCAGCAGCCAAGGCGGGGGGGCAGATACGCAGTATTTT. Translated: CASSQGGGADTQYF.

This clone was found a few times. The V and J genes are TRBV2 and TRBJ2-5; D ambiguous. Deletions cut 1 base from V and 5 bases from J, with 5 bases between. CDR1 is SNHLY, CDR2 FYNNEI, per germline. CDR3 length: 12 residues. CDR3: CASSEVFETQYF. For the CDR3, the DNA is TGTGCCAGCAGTGAAGTTTTTGAGACCCAGTACTTC. The full variable domain, rest sourced from reference TRBV2 and TRBJ2-5, is EPEVTQTPSHQVTQMGQEVILRCVPISNHLYFYWYRQILGQKVEFLVSFYNNEISEKSEIFDDQFSVERPDGSNFTLKIRSTKLEDSAMYFCASSEVFETQYFGPGTRLLVL.

CDR3 amino acids: CASSESSIDTQYF. The CDR3 region has the DNA TGTGCCAGCAGTGAAAGTTCGATAGATACGCAGTATTTT. This chain links TRBV2 with TRBJ2-3; no definite D call. This CDR3 contains 13 residues. The germline V and J ends were trimmed by 2 bases and 5 bases, with 8 bases remaining between them. CDR1 is SNHLY, CDR2 FYNNEI, per germline.

This clone turned up a few times. The chain uses TRBV7-2 and TRBJ2-5; D uncertain. The V and J ends lost 4 bases and 5 bases respectively, with 14 bases between them. This CDR3 is 14 amino acids long. CDR1 is SGHTA and CDR2 is FQGNSA in the germline V gene. This CDR3 is CASSSWVGGETQYF. CDR3 nucleotides: TGTGCCAGCAGCTCCTGGGTCGGTGGCGAGACCCAGTACTTC.

This clone was picked up a small number of times. The CDR3 coding sequence is TGTGCCAGCAGCACACAGGGTACTGAAGCTTTCTTT. This sequence encodes CASSTQGTEAFF. This sequence joins TRBV7-9 and TRBJ1-1; TRBD1 is a possible D gene (6 bases). V gave up 5 bases and J gave up 5 bases, with 9 bases separating them. The CDR3 length is 12 residues. CDR1 is SEHNR, CDR2 FQNEAQ, per germline (reference sequence).

The chain links TRBV4-2 to TRBJ2-6; 9 positions agree with TRBD1. The junction had 7 bases not matched to a gene; V was cut back by 0 bases and J by 1 base. Germline V CDR1 and CDR2: LGHNA, YNFKEQ. This CDR3 is built from 19 residues. CDR3: CASSQDRGQGSSGANVLTF. CDR3 coding DNA: TGTGCCAGCAGCCAAGATAGGGGACAGGGAAGTTCTGGGGCCAACGTCCTGACTTTC.

The J gene is TRBJ2-6, the V gene TRBV6-6; 7 bases fit TRBD1. With V trimmed by 2 bases and J by 4 bases, 5 bases remained unmatched. This CDR3 is built from 16 residues. Germline CDR1 MNHNY, CDR2 SVGAGI (reference sequence). CDR3 sequence (DNA): TGTGCCAGCAGTTACCCGACAGGGAGCGGGGCCAACGTCCTGACTTTC. This translates into CASSYPTGSGANVLTF.

This clone was seen a few times. The chain combines TRBV7-2 with TRBJ1-5; D gene ambiguous. Germline V gene data show CDR1 as SGHTA and CDR2 as FQGNSA. This CDR3 contains 13 residues. V was cut by 2 bases and J by 5 bases, with 7 bases left in between. CDR3 in DNA: TGTGCCAGCAGCTTACAGGCGGATCAGCCCCAGCATTTT. Translated, it gives CASSLQADQPQHF.

The V and J genes are TRBV28 and TRBJ1-2; TRBD1 agrees at 12 bases. The length of the CDR3 is 17 residues. CDR1 is MDHEN and CDR2 is SYDVKM in the germline V gene. The V gene end was trimmed by 6 bases and the J gene end by 1 base; junction bases not matched to a gene: 9. Here the CDR3 DNA reads TGTGCCAGCAGAGGTACGGGACAGGGGGCTTTTAACTATGGCTACACCTTC. Translating it yields CASRGTGQGAFNYGYTF.

This clone has a single count. The chain joins TRBV30 to TRBJ1-5; D is undetermined. Trimming removed 5 bases from V and 3 bases from J, with 17 bases in between. This CDR3 region has 15 residues. The germline gives CDR1 GTSNPN, CDR2 SVGIG (reference sequence). CDR3 nucleotide sequence: TGTGCCTGGGGAGACCCCGCAATCCTCAATCAGCCCCAGCATTTT. Protein: CAWGDPAILNQPQHF.

The table lists this clone with a few counts. The chain uses TRBV7-9 and TRBJ1-1; tentatively, D is TRBD1 (5 bases). The CDR3 covers 14 residues. Germline V gives CDR1 SEHNR, CDR2 FQNEAQ (reference sequence). V was trimmed by 4 bases and J by 3 bases, leaving 12 bases between them. For the CDR3, the DNA is TGTGCCAGCAGCTCTCCGACAGTGGACACTGAAGCTTTCTTT. Amino acids: CASSSPTVDTEAFF.

The chain employs TRBV28 and TRBJ2-3, with 7 bases fitting TRBD2. CDR3 length: 13 residues. The V gene's germline CDR1 is MDHEN and CDR2 SYDVKM. In DNA, the CDR3 is TGTGGGAGTGGGGGGGGTAGCACAGATACGCAGTATTTT. Translation: CGSGGGSTDTQYF.

A word on this clone: A far larger clone is one base from this, pointing to a likely read error. DNA for the CDR3: TGTGCCCGGAGTGTAGGCGAAGATACGCAGTATTTT. Amino acids: CARSVGEDTQYF. V and J are TRBV30 and TRBJ2-3, with D uncertain. The CDR3 totals 12 residues. CDR1 is GTSNPN and CDR2 is SVGIG in the germline V gene (reference sequence).

The chain employs TRBV30 and TRBJ2-7; tentatively, D is TRBD2 (7 bases). Germline CDR1 is GTSNPN and CDR2 is SVGIG (reference sequence). The CDR3 is made up of 13 amino acids. V lost 3 bases to trimming and J lost 3 bases, with 12 bases between them. The CDR3 here is CAWSRGGDYEQYF. CDR3 bases: TGTGCCTGGAGCAGGGGAGGGGACTACGAGCAGTACTTC.

The chain is built from TRBV28 and TRBJ1-6; perhaps TRBD1 as D (5 bases). CDR3 size: 12 residues. The germline gives CDR1 MDHEN, CDR2 SYDVKM. V lost 10 bases and J 13 bases, leaving 17 bases between the germline ends. CDR3 bases: TGTGCCACCGGCGGGGACGGACATCCCCTCCACTTT. Protein: CATGGDGHPLHF.

The J gene is TRBJ1-2, the V gene TRBV5-4, with D perhaps matching TRBD1 (5 bases). The CDR3 extends over 16 amino acids. CDR1 is SGHNT, CDR2 YYREEE, per germline (reference sequence). With 2 bases removed from V and 5 bases from J, the gap between germline ends came to 19 bases. The CDR3, as DNA: TGTGCCAGCAGCTTTAATCCCCTAGGCGGGGGATATGGCTACACCTTC. Translating gives CASSFNPLGGGYGYTF.

A single count supports this clone. J is TRBJ2-4 and V is TRBV27; 8 bases map to TRBD2. The CDR3 sequence is 13 residues long. In germline, CDR1 is MNHEY, CDR2 SMNVEV (reference sequence). The V and J ends lost 2 bases and 8 bases, in that order; junction bases with no gene match: 2. CDR3 in DNA: TGTGCCAGCAGTTTACGGCGGGGGGACATTCAGTACTTC. It is translated as CASSLRRGDIQYF.

The V gene is TRBV4-3, the J gene TRBJ2-2, with D possibly being TRBD1 (6 bases). CDR1 is LGHNA and CDR2 is YSLEER in the germline V gene. This CDR3 contains 14 residues. V shed 1 base and J shed 7 bases, with 10 bases lying between them. CDR3 nucleotides: TGCGCCAGCAGCCAAGGGACAGTTAGCGGGGAGCTGTTTTTT. It codes for CASSQGTVSGELFF.

The genes are TRBV2 and TRBJ1-2; perhaps TRBD1 as D (5 bases). Per the germline V gene, CDR1 is SNHLY and CDR2 is FYNNEI. Trimming took 4 bases from V and 0 from J, leaving 6 bases between them. The CDR3 covers 13 residues. The DNA for the CDR3 is TGTGCCAGCAGTGGACAGACTAACTATGGCTACACCTTC. Residues: CASSGQTNYGYTF.

This clone was counted between two and nine times. The chain uses TRBV5-4 and TRBJ2-7, with no clear D. V was shortened by 5 bases and J by 5 bases, with 14 bases between the two germline ends. CDR1 is SGHNT, CDR2 YYREEE, per germline (reference sequence). There are 13 residues in the CDR3. In nucleotides, the CDR3 is TGTGCCAGCAGTGCAACAGATGCCCACGAGCAGTACTTC. Translation: CASSATDAHEQYF.